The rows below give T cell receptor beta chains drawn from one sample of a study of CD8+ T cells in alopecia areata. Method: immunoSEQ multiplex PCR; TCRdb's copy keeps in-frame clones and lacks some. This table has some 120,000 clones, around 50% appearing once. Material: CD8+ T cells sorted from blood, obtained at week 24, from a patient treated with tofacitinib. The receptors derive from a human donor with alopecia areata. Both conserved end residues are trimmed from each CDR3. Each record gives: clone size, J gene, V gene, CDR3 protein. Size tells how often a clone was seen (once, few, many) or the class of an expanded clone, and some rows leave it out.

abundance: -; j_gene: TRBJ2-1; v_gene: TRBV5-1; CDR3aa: ASSSGTGINEQF
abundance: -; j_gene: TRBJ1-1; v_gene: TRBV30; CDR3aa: AWKQGVMNTEAF
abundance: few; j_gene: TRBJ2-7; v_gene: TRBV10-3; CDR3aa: AGGGQGFEQY
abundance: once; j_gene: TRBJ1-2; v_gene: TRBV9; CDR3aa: ASSSQTGANYGYT
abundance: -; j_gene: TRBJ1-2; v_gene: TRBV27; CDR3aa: ASSPTPSDLGYGYT
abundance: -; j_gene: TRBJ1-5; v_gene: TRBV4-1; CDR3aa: ASSQGQGLEPQH
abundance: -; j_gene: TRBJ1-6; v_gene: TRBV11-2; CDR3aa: ASSPMAMINSPLH
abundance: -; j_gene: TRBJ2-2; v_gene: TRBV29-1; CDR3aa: SGGLAGAKNTGELF
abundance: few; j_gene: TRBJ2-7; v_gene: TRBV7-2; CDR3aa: ASSRLGPGAFSEQY
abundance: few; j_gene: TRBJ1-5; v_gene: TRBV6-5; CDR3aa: ASRSAWGQPQH
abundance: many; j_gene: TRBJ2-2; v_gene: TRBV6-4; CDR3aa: ASRLAGDTGELF
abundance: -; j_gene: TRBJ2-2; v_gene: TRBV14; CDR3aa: ASSQDPAGHTGELF
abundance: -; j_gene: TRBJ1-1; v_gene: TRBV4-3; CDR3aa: ASSQVEGNTEAF
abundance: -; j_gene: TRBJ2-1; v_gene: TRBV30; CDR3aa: AWSAAYNEQF
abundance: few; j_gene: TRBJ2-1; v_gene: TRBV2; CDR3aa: ASESSGGPIEQF
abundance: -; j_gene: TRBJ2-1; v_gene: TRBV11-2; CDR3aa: ASSLDPGGAHYNEQF
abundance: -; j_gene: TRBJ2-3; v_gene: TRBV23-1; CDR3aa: ASSQGRLAGGDTQY
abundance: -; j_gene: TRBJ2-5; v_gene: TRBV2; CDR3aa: ASSQVLGGQETQY
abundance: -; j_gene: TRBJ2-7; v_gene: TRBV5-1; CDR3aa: ASSLEPLYEQY
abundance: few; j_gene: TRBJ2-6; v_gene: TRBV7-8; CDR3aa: ASLANSGANVLT
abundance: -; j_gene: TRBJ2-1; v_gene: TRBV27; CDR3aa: ASSLSQGRDEQF
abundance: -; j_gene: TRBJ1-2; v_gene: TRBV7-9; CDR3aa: ASSFLPLSGGYT
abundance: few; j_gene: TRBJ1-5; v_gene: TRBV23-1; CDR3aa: ASSQSTGSPNQPQH
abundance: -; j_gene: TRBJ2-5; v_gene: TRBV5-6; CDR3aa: ASSLEASQETQY
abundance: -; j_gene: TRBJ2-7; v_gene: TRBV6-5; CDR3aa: ASSHRGNGDEQY
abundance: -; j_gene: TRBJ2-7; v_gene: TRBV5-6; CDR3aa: ASRTAGAYEQY
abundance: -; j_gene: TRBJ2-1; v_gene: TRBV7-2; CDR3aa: ASSFPSGGGDEQF
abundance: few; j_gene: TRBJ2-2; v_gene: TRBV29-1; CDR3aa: SVVDGGPENTGELF
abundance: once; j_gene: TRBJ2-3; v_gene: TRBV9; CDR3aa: ASSVAAGGTDTQY
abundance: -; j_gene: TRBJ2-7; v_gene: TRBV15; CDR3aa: ATTASGGTYSYEQY
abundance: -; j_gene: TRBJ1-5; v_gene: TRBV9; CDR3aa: ASSAGDRGVGQPQH
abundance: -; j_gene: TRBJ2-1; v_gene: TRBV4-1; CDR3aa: ASSQAFGEQF
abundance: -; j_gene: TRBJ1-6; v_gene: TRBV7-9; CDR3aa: ASSLAESLH
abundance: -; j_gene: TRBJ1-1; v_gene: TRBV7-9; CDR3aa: ASSWTGEDTEAF
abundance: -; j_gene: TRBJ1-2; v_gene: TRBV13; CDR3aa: ASSDAGTGGPYGYT
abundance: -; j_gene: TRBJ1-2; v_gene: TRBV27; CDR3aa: ASSFDSRAGYT
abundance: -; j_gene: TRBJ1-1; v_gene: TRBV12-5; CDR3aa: ASGLWNEAF
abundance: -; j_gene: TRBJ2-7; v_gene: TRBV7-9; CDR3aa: ASTLGWGHYEQY
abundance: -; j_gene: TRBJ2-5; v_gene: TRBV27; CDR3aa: ASSRIRDRRLPETQY
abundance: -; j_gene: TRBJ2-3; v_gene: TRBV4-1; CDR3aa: ASSQAAGADTQY
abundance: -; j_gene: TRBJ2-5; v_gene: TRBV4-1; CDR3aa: ASSQVGGQETQY
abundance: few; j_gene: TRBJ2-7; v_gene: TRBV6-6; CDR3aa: ASSYSDNYEQY